In this sample, the clone carrying this T cell receptor (beta chain) turned up once. The antigen remains unidentified. CDR1 is MNHEY and CDR2 is SVGAGI in the germline V gene. The CDR3 is 13 residues long. V was shortened by 6 bases and J by 1 base, with 9 bases between the two germline ends. The data originate from a study of cytomegalovirus exposure and HLA in healthy donors. Study in general: Within an early data release were about 85 million unique TCRs drawn from HLA-typed donors. When 350 to 500 donors were genotyped, over 80% of them were found to fall in the Caucasian-associated ancestry cluster.

PCR amplification relied on 60 Vbeta primers (plus 13 Jbeta primers). TCRdb's table, derived via immunoSEQ multiplex PCR, lists solely in-frame clones and lacks some. This sample carries approximately 150,000 clones, nearly 85% of them seen once, and the ten largest clones take approximately 3.6%. Study-wide results and caveats: Among CMV-associated TCR beta chains, most appeared HLA-restricted in a later analysis.

This sequence joins TRBV6-5 and TRBJ1-1; D ambiguous. The TCR originated in a male donor in good health and CMV-seronegative. Sequenced material: PBMCs. DNA of the CDR3: TGTGCCAGCAGCCAATCAGGGAACACTGAAGCTTTCTTT. It translates to CASSQSGNTEAFF.